These 17 T cell receptor beta chains were sequenced from one sample in a study of blood T cell repertoires in COVID-19. Measured with immunoSEQ multiplex PCR; TCRdb has only the in-frame clones, and not every one. The sample includes roughly 300,000 clones, 80% to 90% of them seen just once. What was sequenced was peripheral blood. These receptor sequences come from a woman between 50 and 59 years old who had recovered from COVID-19.

Comments on this clone: Other nucleotide sequences from this sample produce the same CDR3. The chain is built from TRBV19 and TRBJ1-1; 8 bases agree with TRBD1. The length of the CDR3 is 15 residues. From germline, CDR1 is LNHDA and CDR2 SQIVND (reference sequence). J gave up 1 base and V 0 bases, and 1 base lay outside the gene matches. The CDR3 DNA reads TGTGCCAGTAGTATAGACGGACAGGGGAACACTGAAGCTTTCTTT. Protein: CASSIDGQGNTEAFF.

The chain is built from TRBV5-1 and TRBJ2-5, with D possibly being TRBD1 (6 bases). Trimming pared 1 base from V and 3 bases from J, leaving 10 bases between. CDR1 and CDR2 (germline): SGHRS, YFSETQ. The CDR3 consists of 14 residues. Written as DNA, the CDR3 is TGCGCCAGCAGCTTGTACAGGGTGGAAGAGACCCAGTACTTC. Amino acids: CASSLYRVEETQYF.

The V call is TRBV6-5, the J call TRBJ2-7, with D possibly being TRBD1 (6 bases). Germline-derived CDR1 and CDR2 are MNHEY and SVGAGI. The length of the CDR3 is 15 residues. The germline V and J ends were trimmed by 0 bases and 2 bases, with 11 bases remaining between them. The CDR3 region has the DNA TGTGCCAGCAGTTACTCCATGACAGGCGCCTACGAGCAGTACTTC. It is translated as CASSYSMTGAYEQYF.

The chain recombines TRBV12-3 or TRBV12-4 with TRBJ1-1, with a weak D call TRBD1 (5 bases). Between the trimmed V and J ends, which lost 3 bases and 4 bases, there was a span of 9 bases. This CDR3 spans 13 amino acids. CDR3 in DNA: TGTGCCAGCAGTTTGGGGCAGCGCACTGAAGCTTTCTTT. It is translated as CASSLGQRTEAFF.

The gene calls are TRBV4-3 and TRBJ1-1, with D perhaps matching TRBD1 (6 bases). The germline V gene encodes CDR1 LGHNA and CDR2 YSLEER. V was pared by 1 base and J by 5 bases, with 17 bases between. CDR3 length: 16 amino acids. Here the CDR3 DNA reads TGCGCCAGCAGCCAAGGGGCTGGGGGGCGGGGGACTGAAGCTTTCTTT. Residues: CASSQGAGGRGTEAFF.

The chain links TRBV27 to TRBJ2-7; maybe TRBD1 (7 bases). Germline CDR1 and CDR2: MNHEY and SMNVEV (reference sequence). This CDR3 spans 14 amino acids. V lost 6 bases to trimming and J lost 1 base, with 13 bases between them. CDR3 sequence: CASREQGTSYEQYF. CDR3 bases: TGTGCCAGCAGAGAACAGGGGACTTCCTACGAGCAGTACTTC.

The chain has TRBV11-2 and TRBJ1-3; D call uncertain. CDR1 is SGHAT and CDR2 is FQNNGV in the germline V gene. V was cut by 0 bases and J by 4 bases, with 7 bases left in between. This CDR3 spans 14 amino acids. The CDR3 sequence: CASSLDRVGNTIYF. The CDR3 DNA is TGTGCCAGCAGCTTAGATCGAGTCGGAAACACCATATATTTT.

The chain couples TRBV11-2 to TRBJ1-2, with TRBD1 matching over 7 bases. The CDR3 totals 16 residues. Per the germline V gene, CDR1 is SGHAT and CDR2 is FQNNGV. V gave up 0 bases and J gave up 2 bases; unmatched junction bases: 6. CDR3 amino acids: CASSLEMHRGNYGYTF. CDR3 nucleotide sequence: TGTGCCAGCAGCTTAGAGATGCACAGGGGAAACTATGGCTACACCTTC.

This clone was detected a few times. This chain links TRBV7-2 with TRBJ1-4; no clear D gene. CDR3 length: 13 residues. Germline CDR1 is SGHTA and CDR2 is FQGNSA. V was shortened by 4 bases and J by 7 bases, with 10 bases between the two germline ends. The DNA of the CDR3 is TGTGCCAGCAGCTCGAGCATTGGTGAAAAACTGTTTTTT. Residues: CASSSSIGEKLFF.

This sequence joins TRBV4-1 and TRBJ2-3; 11 bases fit TRBD2. V gave up 4 bases and J gave up 4 bases; unmatched junction bases: 4. In germline, CDR1 is MGHRA, CDR2 YSYEKL. This CDR3 contains 15 residues. CDR3 nucleotide sequence: TGCGCCAGCAGCCCCCTAGCGGGGGGTTCAGATACGCAGTATTTT. This sequence encodes CASSPLAGGSDTQYF.

There are a few counts of this clone. This CDR3 is also generated by other DNA sequences in the sample. V is TRBV29-1 and J is TRBJ2-7, with D possibly being TRBD2 (5 bases). V shed 1 base and J shed 3 bases, with 7 bases lying between them. The germline V gene has CDR1 SQVTM and CDR2 ANQGSEA. The CDR3 sequence is 12 residues long. The CDR3 sequence: CSVEVRDYEQYF. The CDR3 region has the DNA TGCAGCGTTGAAGTCCGGGACTACGAGCAGTACTTC.

This clone appeared a few times. The rearrangement joins TRBV18 to TRBJ2-2, with 9 bases aligning to TRBD2. CDR1 KGHSH and CDR2 LQKENI come from the germline V gene. This CDR3 region has 16 residues. Losses at the gene ends were 3 bases for V and 4 bases for J; bases not matched to a gene: 6. This CDR3 is CASSPASGTTTGELFF. The CDR3 DNA follows: TGTGCCAGCTCACCCGCTAGCGGGACAACCACCGGGGAGCTGTTTTTT.

Remarks on this clone: One junction end does not reproduce the germline sequence, and a read error may be involved. This chain uses TRBV2 with TRBJ2-5; TRBD1 aligns across 8 bases. The CDR3 runs to 17 residues. Germline CDR1 and CDR2: SNHLY and FYNNEI. CDR3 region: CASREGGQGPVGETQYF. Here the CDR3 DNA reads TGTGCCAGCAGAGAAGGAGGACAGGGCCCAGTCGGAGAGACCCAGTACTTC.

This chain links TRBV7-3 with TRBJ2-1; D may be TRBD1 (5 bases). CDR1 and CDR2 (germline): SGHTA, FQGTGA. Trimming left V 2 bases short and J 8 bases short, with 16 bases between. This CDR3 region has 15 residues. The CDR3 DNA follows: TGTGCCAGCAGCTTAGGATATAGGGGTCCTGATGAGCAGTTCTTC. The encoded protein is CASSLGYRGPDEQFF.

In DNA, the CDR3 is TGTGCCAGCAGCTTGACAAGCGGGAGGACCGATTATACGCAGTATTTT. Its protein product is CASSLTSGRTDYTQYF. The chain couples TRBV5-4 to TRBJ2-3; TRBD2 agrees at 9 bases. The CDR3 runs to 16 residues. V shed 1 base and J 7 bases; nucleotides not matched to a gene: 10. The germline CDR1 and CDR2 sequences are SGHNT and YYREEE (reference sequence).

This chain connects TRBV5-5 to TRBJ2-7; 10 bases line up with TRBD2. V lost 0 bases and J lost 1; bases outside the gene matches: 7. This CDR3 contains 17 residues. In germline, CDR1 is SGHKS, CDR2 YYEKEE (reference sequence). This chain's CDR3 is CASSLGISGGTSYEQYF. CDR3 in DNA: TGTGCCAGCAGCTTGGGTATTAGCGGGGGGACTTCCTACGAGCAGTACTTC.

This clone has more than one count but fewer than ten. V and J are TRBV5-4 and TRBJ2-1, with 9 bases fitting TRBD1. The germline gives CDR1 SGHNT, CDR2 YYREEE (reference sequence). The V and J ends lost 4 bases and 7 bases, in that order; junction bases with no gene match: 6. This CDR3 spans 14 amino acids. Written as DNA, the CDR3 is TGTGCCAGCAGCCCTGAACAGGGGGCGAATGAGCAGTTCTTC. It encodes CASSPEQGANEQFF.